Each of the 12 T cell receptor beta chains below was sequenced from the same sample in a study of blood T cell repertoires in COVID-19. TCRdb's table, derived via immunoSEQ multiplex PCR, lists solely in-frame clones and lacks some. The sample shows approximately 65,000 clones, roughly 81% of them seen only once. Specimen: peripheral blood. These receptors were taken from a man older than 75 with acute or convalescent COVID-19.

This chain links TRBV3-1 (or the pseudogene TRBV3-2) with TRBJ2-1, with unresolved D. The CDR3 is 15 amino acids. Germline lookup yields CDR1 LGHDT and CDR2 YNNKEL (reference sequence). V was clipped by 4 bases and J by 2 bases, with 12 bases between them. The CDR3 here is CASSPPLAPYNEQFF. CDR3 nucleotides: TGTGCCAGCAGCCCCCCTTTGGCCCCCTACAATGAGCAGTTCTTC.

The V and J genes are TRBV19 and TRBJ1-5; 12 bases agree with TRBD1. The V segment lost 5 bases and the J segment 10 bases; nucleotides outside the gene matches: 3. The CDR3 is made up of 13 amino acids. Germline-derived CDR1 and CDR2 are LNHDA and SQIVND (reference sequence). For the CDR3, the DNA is TGTGCCAGTAGTCGGGACAGGGGGCTTCCCCAGCATTTT. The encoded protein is CASSRDRGLPQHF.

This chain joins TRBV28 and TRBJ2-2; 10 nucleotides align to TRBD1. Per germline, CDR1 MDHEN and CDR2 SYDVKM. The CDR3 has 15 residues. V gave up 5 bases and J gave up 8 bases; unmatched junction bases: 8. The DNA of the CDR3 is TGTGCCAGCAGTACCGCCGGGACAGGGGCAGGGGAGCTGTTTTTT. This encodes CASSTAGTGAGELFF. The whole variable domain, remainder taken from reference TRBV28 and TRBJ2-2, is DVKVTQSSRYLVKRTGEKVFLECVQDMDHENMFWYRQDPGLGLRLIYFSYDVKMKEKGDIPEGYSVSREKKERFSLILESASTNQTSMYLCASSTAGTGAGELFFGEGSRLTVL.

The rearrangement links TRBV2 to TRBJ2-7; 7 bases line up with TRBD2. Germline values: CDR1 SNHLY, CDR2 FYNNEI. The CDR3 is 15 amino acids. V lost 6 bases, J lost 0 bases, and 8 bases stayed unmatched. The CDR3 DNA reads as TGTGCCAGCAGGGGGGACCGCGGGAGCTCCTACGAGCAGTACTTC. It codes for CASRGDRGSSYEQYF.

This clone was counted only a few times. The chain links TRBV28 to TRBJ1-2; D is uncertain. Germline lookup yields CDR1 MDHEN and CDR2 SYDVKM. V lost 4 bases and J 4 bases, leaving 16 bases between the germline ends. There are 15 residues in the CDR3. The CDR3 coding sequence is TGTGCCAGCAGTTCCCTCAGGATCGACGGCTATGGCTACACCTTC. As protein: CASSSLRIDGYGYTF.

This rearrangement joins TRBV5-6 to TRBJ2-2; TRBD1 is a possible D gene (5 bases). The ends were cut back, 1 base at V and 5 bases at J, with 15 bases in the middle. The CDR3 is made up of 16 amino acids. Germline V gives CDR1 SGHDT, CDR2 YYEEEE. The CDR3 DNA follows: TGTGCCAGCAGCTTGATTGGAAGGGGCCGAACCGGGGAGCTGTTTTTT. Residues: CASSLIGRGRTGELFF.

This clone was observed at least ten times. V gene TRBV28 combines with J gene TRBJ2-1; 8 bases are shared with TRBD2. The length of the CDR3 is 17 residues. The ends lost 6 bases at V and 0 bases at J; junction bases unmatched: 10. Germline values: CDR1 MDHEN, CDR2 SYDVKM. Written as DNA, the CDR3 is TGTGCCAGCAGGGAGCGGGGGAGGGGAAGCTCCTACAATGAGCAGTTCTTC. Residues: CASRERGRGSSYNEQFF.

CDR3 in DNA: TGTGCCAGCAGCTCTCCTGGGGCCAACGTCCTGACTTTC. It is translated as CASSSPGANVLTF. This chain uses TRBV6-5 with TRBJ2-6; D call uncertain. The CDR3 is 13 amino acids. The V end lost 6 bases, the J end lost 2 bases, and 5 bases lay between the germline ends. In germline, CDR1 is MNHEY, CDR2 SVGAGI.

The CDR3 here is CASRGAASSYEQYF. CDR3 DNA: TGTGCCAGCAGGGGGGCGGCTAGCTCCTACGAGCAGTACTTC. The chain employs TRBV28 and TRBJ2-7, with D possibly being TRBD1 (6 bases). This CDR3 has 14 amino acids. Germline V gene data show CDR1 as MDHEN and CDR2 as SYDVKM. V was shortened by 6 bases and J by 0 bases, with 12 bases between the two germline ends.

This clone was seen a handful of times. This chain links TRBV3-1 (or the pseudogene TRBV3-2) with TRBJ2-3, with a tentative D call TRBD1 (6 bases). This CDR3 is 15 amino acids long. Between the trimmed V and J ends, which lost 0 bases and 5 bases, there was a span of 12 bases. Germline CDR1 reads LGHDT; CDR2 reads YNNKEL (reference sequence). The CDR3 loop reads CASSQDQGPIDTQYF. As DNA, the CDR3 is TGTGCCAGCAGCCAAGATCAGGGGCCGATAGATACGCAGTATTTT.

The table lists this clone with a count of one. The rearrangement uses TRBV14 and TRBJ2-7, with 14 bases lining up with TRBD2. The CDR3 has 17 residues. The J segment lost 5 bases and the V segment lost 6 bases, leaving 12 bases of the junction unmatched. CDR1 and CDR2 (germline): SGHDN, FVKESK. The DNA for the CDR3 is TGTGCCAGCAGGGGGAGACTAGCGGGAGGGCCCCTGGACGAGCAGTACTTC. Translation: CASRGRLAGGPLDEQYF.

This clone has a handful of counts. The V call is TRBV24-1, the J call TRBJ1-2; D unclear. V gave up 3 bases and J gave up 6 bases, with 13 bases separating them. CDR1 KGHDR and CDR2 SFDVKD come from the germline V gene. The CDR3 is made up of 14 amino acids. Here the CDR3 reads CATSDPGSEDGYTF. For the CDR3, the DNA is TGTGCCACCAGTGATCCGGGGTCAGAGGATGGCTACACCTTC.